This entry describes one T cell receptor (beta chain). How the authors handled the data: Reference gene primer amplification in the assay estimated nucleated cell counts. Sequencing was performed with immunoSEQ multiplex PCR; in TCRdb, only in-frame clones are kept and a portion is missing. V, J and clone size are those of that table, while D and trimming were read from the DNA. The sample consists of approximately 90,000 clones, 75% to 85% of them appearing once. This sample stems from a study of blood T cell repertoires in COVID-19. Study-wide context: Samples came from the United States, Italy and Spain, spanning acute and convalescent COVID-19.

Germline V gene sequence: CDR1 SGHDT, CDR2 YYEEEE. The CDR3 extends over 16 amino acids. Trimming removed 4 bases at V and 6 bases at J, with 20 bases between. The source is a woman of 80 years or more with acute or convalescent COVID-19. The material sequenced was peripheral blood. The chain carries TRBV5-6 and TRBJ2-1; D may be TRBD2 (6 bases). DNA of the CDR3: TGTGCCAGCAGCCTGGGACTCGGAGAGGTCGTCAATGAGCAGTTCTTC. It specifies CASSLGLGEVVNEQFF.